The present T cell receptor (beta chain) was sequenced within a study of T-cell reconstitution after alpha-beta-depleted transplantation in children. This clonotype was detected only a few times. Preparation of the TCRbeta library was carried out with unique molecular identifiers. TCRdb redid the calling of the PCR reads with MiXCR, one entry per CDR3 protein. The table lists about 400,000 distinct CDR3 sequences, approximately 12% of them singletons. The V and J ends lost 3 bases and 5 bases respectively, with 20 bases between them. Germline V lookup: CDR1 WSHSY, CDR2 SAAADI. The CDR3 is made up of 17 amino acids.

The chain links TRBV10-2 to TRBJ2-1, with D perhaps matching TRBD2 (6 bases). The sequenced sample was PBMCs, obtained from the stem cell graft. The clonotype comes from a human donor who donated a stem cell graft to a child with Fanconi anemia. The CDR3 nucleotides read TGCGCCAGCAGTGACGTACCGGGACTGCGTCGCGACAATGAGCAGTTCTTC. It encodes CASSDVPGLRRDNEQFF.